This T cell receptor (beta chain) appears in the sequencing data of a study of T cell changes during pregnancy in multiple sclerosis. TCRdb's table, derived via immunoSEQ multiplex PCR, lists solely in-frame clones and lacks some. The sample yields 89,000 or so clones, 91% seen once. Germline CDR1 reads LNHNV; CDR2 reads YYDKDF (reference sequence). V gave up 0 bases and J gave up 4 bases, with 16 bases separating them. The CDR3 is 17 amino acids. This chain joins TRBV15 and TRBJ1-3; D is uncertain. This TCR was sampled from a female donor in good health, serving as a control in a pregnancy study. Some clones in this sample may be carry-over from other donors' samples. The sequences come from PBMCs, collected in the first trimester of pregnancy. The CDR3 here is CATSRDVTRGTGNTIYF. The CDR3 nucleotides are TGTGCCACCAGCAGAGACGTAACTCGGGGAACCGGAAACACCATATATTTT.